Presented here are 31 T cell receptor beta chains from one specimen sequenced in a study of T cell repertoires in cytomegalovirus infection. Using its own MiXCR run on the reads, TCRdb lists one record per CDR3 protein. The table shows roughly 500,000 distinct CDR3 sequences, with about 42% occurring only once. Their cognate antigens are unknown. The sequencing here drew on cultured PBMCs, taken from culture after CMV antigen stimulation. The source of these receptors is a human donor in good health (CMV status not recorded). Some clones in this sample may be carry-over from other donors' samples.

This clonotype was found a few times. The rearrangement links TRBV27 to TRBJ2-7; D call uncertain. This CDR3 is built from 14 residues. Trimming shortened V by 5 bases and J by 1 base, and 12 bases separated the two germline ends. Per the germline V gene, CDR1 is MNHEY and CDR2 is SMNVEV (reference sequence). The CDR3 reads CASSPNGQSYEQYF. DNA of the CDR3: TGTGCCAGCAGTCCCAACGGCCAGTCCTACGAGCAGTACTTC.

The chain employs TRBV12-3 or TRBV12-4 and TRBJ1-6, with 7 positions matching TRBD1. The CDR3 runs to 14 residues. Losses at the gene ends were 5 bases for V and 10 bases for J; bases not matched to a gene: 8. CDR3 loop: CASSQGVPGSPLHF. For the CDR3, the DNA is TGTGCCAGCAGTCAGGGGGTACCGGGATCACCCCTCCACTTT.

V usage is TRBV12-3 or TRBV12-4 and J usage is TRBJ1-2; 9 nucleotides align to TRBD1. Trimming took 5 bases from V and 4 from J; bases not matched to a gene: 8. The CDR3 is 15 amino acids. As DNA, the CDR3 is TGTGCCAGCAGTATACGACAGGGGGGCGTCTATGGCTACACCTTC. Amino acids: CASSIRQGGVYGYTF.

This clonotype was recorded a few times. The V call is TRBV6-1, the J call TRBJ2-1, with unresolved D. CDR3 size: 15 residues. CDR1 is MNHNS and CDR2 is SASEGT in the germline V gene. Trimming took 7 bases from V and 6 from J, leaving 19 bases between them. CDR3 residues: CASITAWWSPNEQFF. The DNA for the CDR3 is TGTGCCAGCATTACAGCGTGGTGGAGCCCCAATGAGCAGTTCTTC.

J is TRBJ2-3 and V is TRBV7-7, with D perhaps matching TRBD2 (6 bases). Looked up from germline, CDR1 is SSHAT and CDR2 is FNYEAQ (reference sequence). The CDR3 is made up of 16 amino acids. The V end lost 6 bases, the J end lost 1 base, and 17 bases lay between the germline ends. The CDR3 DNA is TGTGCCAGCAGTCTGAGTGATAGCGGAGGCACAGATACGCAGTATTTT. It codes for CASSLSDSGGTDTQYF.

This clonotype was recorded a few times. DNA for the CDR3: TGTGCCAGCAGCGTAGCTGGACAATCCTACGAGCAGTACTTC. Translating it yields CASSVAGQSYEQYF. This sequence joins TRBV9 and TRBJ2-7; D perhaps matches TRBD1 (5 bases). Germline V gives CDR1 SGDLS, CDR2 YYNGEE. CDR3 length: 14 residues. The V end lost 0 bases, the J end lost 1 base, and 8 bases lay between the germline ends.

This chain joins TRBV9 and TRBJ2-3; 9 bases are a match to TRBD2. This CDR3 has 18 amino acids. Germline assignment: CDR1 SGDLS and CDR2 YYNGEE. V trimming: 1 base; J trimming: 0 bases; junction bases outside the gene matches: 9. For the CDR3, the DNA is TGTGCCAGCAGCGTACAGACTAGCGGAATGTATAGCACAGATACGCAGTATTTT. This sequence encodes CASSVQTSGMYSTDTQYF.

This clonotype was seen a handful of times. The chain carries TRBV7-2 and TRBJ2-5, with D possibly matching TRBD2 (6 bases). Germline CDR1 and CDR2: SGHTA and FQGNSA. Trimming removed 5 bases from V and 2 bases from J, with 12 bases in between. This CDR3 spans 14 amino acids. The CDR3 nucleotides are TGTGCCAGCAGCCCCGGGACTTTACAAGAGACCCAGTACTTC. This codes for CASSPGTLQETQYF. The full variable domain, in which reference TRBV7-2 and TRBJ2-5 provide the parts outside the CDR3, is GAGVSQSPSNKVTEKGKDVELRCDPISGHTALYWYRQSLGQGLEFLIYFQGNSAPDKSGLPSDRFSAERTGGSVSTLTIQRTQQEDSAVYLCASSPGTLQETQYFGPGTRLLVL.

The V call is TRBV5-6, the J call TRBJ2-1, with 9 bases lining up with TRBD2. This CDR3 is 16 amino acids long. Germline V CDR1 and CDR2: SGHDT, YYEEEE. The V gene end was trimmed by 0 bases and the J gene end by 2 bases; junction bases not matched to a gene: 3. The CDR3 loop reads CASSLGGGGPYNEQFF. In nucleotides, the CDR3 is TGTGCCAGCAGCTTGGGCGGGGGGGGACCCTACAATGAGCAGTTCTTC.

The chain links TRBV5-4 to TRBJ1-1; D is undetermined. This CDR3 has 13 amino acids. Trimming took off 0 bases at V and 8 bases at J, with 11 bases between the two ends. Per germline, CDR1 SGHNT and CDR2 YYREEE (reference sequence). The CDR3 nucleotides read TGTGCCAGCAGCTTGGACAGAAGGTTAGAAGCTTTCTTT. It is translated as CASSLDRRLEAFF.

In this sample, this clonotype turned up once. The gene calls are TRBV6-2 or TRBV6-3 and TRBJ2-1; 9 nucleotides align to TRBD2. The CDR3 covers 16 residues. Trimming took 0 bases from V and 10 from J; bases not matched to a gene: 10. The V gene's germline CDR1 is MNHEY and CDR2 SVGEGT. The CDR3 nucleotides are TGTGCCAGCAGTTACTCCGGCGGGAGGGGGCCAGGGGAGCAGTTCTTC. This gives the protein CASSYSGGRGPGEQFF.

This clonotype was seen a few times. The CDR3 here is CASSRTYSYNEQFF. The CDR3 DNA reads as TGTGCCAGCAGCCGGACCTACTCCTACAATGAGCAGTTCTTC. V gene TRBV6-8 combines with J gene TRBJ2-1; D remains unclear. The CDR3 consists of 14 residues. Between the trimmed V and J ends, which lost 6 bases and 0 bases, there was a span of 9 bases. Germline CDR1 is MNHGY and CDR2 is SAAAGT.

This clonotype was seen once. This sequence joins TRBV12-3 or TRBV12-4 and TRBJ1-6; D possibly corresponds to TRBD1 (5 bases). Deletions cut 9 bases from V and 7 bases from J, with 13 bases between. The CDR3 length is 13 residues. CDR3 bases: TGTGCCAGTACCACTTCAGGGAATTCACCCCTCCACTTT. Encoded protein: CASTTSGNSPLHF.

This chain uses TRBV4-3 with TRBJ2-3; TRBD2 aligns across 14 bases. CDR1 and CDR2 (germline): LGHNA, YSLEER. This CDR3 spans 15 amino acids. With V trimmed by 1 base and J by 14 bases, 8 bases remained unmatched. CDR3 bases: TGCGCCAGCAGCCAAGGTCCGGGACTAGCGGGAGAAAGGTATTTT. Amino acid sequence: CASSQGPGLAGERYF.

This sequence joins TRBV7-2 and TRBJ2-5, with D uncertain. Trimming left V 2 bases short and J 4 bases short, with 8 bases between. Germline CDR1 is SGHTA and CDR2 is FQGNSA. CDR3 length: 13 amino acids. The CDR3 sequence is CASSLTVLETQYF. In DNA, the CDR3 is TGTGCCAGCAGCTTAACTGTTTTAGAGACCCAGTACTTC.

The chain combines TRBV10-3 with TRBJ2-1, with 7 bases matching TRBD2. The germline V gene encodes CDR1 ENHRY and CDR2 SYGVKD. Trimming removed 4 bases from V and 2 bases from J; junction bases left unmatched: 5. This CDR3 spans 15 amino acids. The CDR3 here is CAISGSSGPYNEQFF. Written as DNA, the CDR3 is TGTGCCATCAGTGGAAGTAGCGGGCCCTACAATGAGCAGTTCTTC.

This clonotype has just a few counts. This chain uses TRBV7-2 with TRBJ2-5; D is unclear. The CDR3 length is 13 residues. V was trimmed by 5 bases and J by 5 bases, leaving 12 bases between them. Germline V gene data show CDR1 as SGHTA and CDR2 as FQGNSA. The CDR3 spells CASSLGLLETQYF. For the CDR3, the DNA is TGTGCCAGCAGCCTGGGCCTGCTGGAGACCCAGTACTTC. Supplemented by reference TRBV7-2 and TRBJ2-5, the full variable domain reads GAGVSQSPSNKVTEKGKDVELRCDPISGHTALYWYRQSLGQGLEFLIYFQGNSAPDKSGLPSDRFSAERTGGSVSTLTIQRTQQEDSAVYLCASSLGLLETQYFGPGTRLLVL.

This clonotype was detected only a few times. The chain is built from TRBV7-2 and TRBJ1-2; D is ambiguous. The CDR3 loop spans 12 amino acids. The germline V and J ends were trimmed by 5 bases and 4 bases, with 8 bases remaining between them. Germline-derived CDR1 and CDR2 are SGHTA and FQGNSA. The CDR3: CASSKRAYGYTF. The DNA of the CDR3 is TGTGCCAGCAGCAAACGGGCCTATGGCTACACCTTC.

The rearrangement links TRBV2 to TRBJ1-1; D ambiguous. CDR1 and CDR2 (germline): SNHLY, FYNNEI. This CDR3 comprises 16 residues. V dropped 5 bases and J dropped 0 bases, with 16 bases sitting between them. The CDR3 here is CASSYNPQVMNTEAFF. CDR3 in DNA: TGTGCCAGCAGTTACAACCCCCAGGTAATGAACACTGAAGCTTTCTTT.

In its sample, this clonotype was seen many times. This chain joins TRBV7-2 and TRBJ2-3; D assignment may be TRBD1 or TRBD2 (5 bases each). Germline-derived CDR1 and CDR2 are SGHTA and FQGNSA. The CDR3 extends over 14 amino acids. Trimming shortened V by 5 bases and J by 0 bases, and 9 bases separated the two germline ends. The CDR3 loop is CASSPGPSTDTQYF. CDR3 in DNA: TGTGCCAGCAGCCCGGGACCGAGCACAGATACGCAGTATTTT.

This chain joins TRBV4-2 and TRBJ1-3; a possible D gene is TRBD1 (5 bases). The V gene's germline CDR1 is LGHNA and CDR2 YNFKEQ. CDR3 length: 18 residues. V lost 0 bases and J lost 4, with 19 bases in between. DNA of the CDR3: TGTGCCAGCAGCCAAGAGAGGGGCGCAGACCCAGGGGGAAACACCATATATTTT. As protein: CASSQERGADPGGNTIYF.

This clonotype was seen a handful of times. The chain carries TRBV7-2 and TRBJ2-7; tentative D call: TRBD1 (6 bases). Germline values: CDR1 SGHTA, CDR2 FQGNSA. This CDR3 is 13 amino acids long. V lost 5 bases, J lost 6 bases, and 14 bases lay in between. The CDR3 reads CASSAHQGTEQYF. The CDR3 coding sequence is TGTGCCAGCAGCGCACACCAGGGGACCGAGCAGTACTTC.

This clonotype was observed a handful of times. The V call is TRBV6-6, the J call TRBJ2-7; TRBD1 matches at 8 bases. With 1 base clipped from V and 1 base from J, the junction kept 3 bases outside the gene matches. The length of the CDR3 is 15 residues. Germline lookup yields CDR1 MNHNY and CDR2 SVGAGI (reference sequence). In DNA form, the CDR3 reads TGTGCCAGCAGTTACTACCGGGACAGGTCCTACGAGCAGTACTTC. Residues: CASSYYRDRSYEQYF.

This clonotype was counted a few times. The CDR3 here is CASSEYAGTGGYTF. Written as DNA, the CDR3 is TGTGCCAGCAGCGAATACGCCGGGACAGGGGGCTACACCTTC. The rearrangement links TRBV7-2 to TRBJ1-2; TRBD1 matches at 9 bases. In germline, CDR1 is SGHTA, CDR2 FQGNSA. The CDR3 covers 14 residues. V gave up 5 bases and J gave up 8 bases; unmatched junction bases: 9.

The chain recombines TRBV19 with TRBJ1-1; no reliable D call. CDR3 length equals 13 residues. Germline loops: CDR1 LNHDA, CDR2 SQIVND (reference sequence). The V and J ends lost 3 bases and 4 bases respectively, with 9 bases between them. The CDR3 bases are TGTGCCAGTAGTATTCTTAGTGGCACTGAAGCTTTCTTT. This encodes CASSILSGTEAFF. Full variable domain (rest looked up from reference TRBV19 and TRBJ1-1): DGGITQSPKYLFRKEGQNVTLSCEQNLNHDAMYWYRQDPGQGLRLIYYSQIVNDFQKGDIAEGYSVSREKKESFPLTVTSAQKNPTAFYLCASSILSGTEAFFGQGTRLTVV.

This clonotype was picked up a small number of times. V is TRBV14 and J is TRBJ2-1; D may match TRBD1 or TRBD2 (5 bases each). The CDR3 runs 14 residues. V was clipped by 1 base and J by 8 bases, with 12 bases between them. CDR1 and CDR2 from the germline V gene are SGHDN and FVKESK. The CDR3 loop is CASSQGLRDHEQFF. As DNA, the CDR3 is TGTGCCAGCAGCCAAGGGTTGAGGGACCATGAGCAGTTCTTC.

The chain couples TRBV28 to TRBJ2-3; D tentatively reads TRBD1 or TRBD2 (5 bases each). CDR1 MDHEN and CDR2 SYDVKM come from the germline V gene. The CDR3 is 18 amino acids. The V and J ends lost 2 bases and 1 base respectively, with 19 bases between them. The CDR3 region is CASSLPVGRRGGTDTQYF. As DNA, the CDR3 is TGTGCCAGCAGTTTACCCGTCGGGCGGCGAGGGGGCACAGATACGCAGTATTTT. The variable domain in full, completed from reference TRBV28 and TRBJ2-3, reads DVKVTQSSRYLVKRTGEKVFLECVQDMDHENMFWYRQDPGLGLRLIYFSYDVKMKEKGDIPEGYSVSREKKERFSLILESASTNQTSMYLCASSLPVGRRGGTDTQYFGPGTRLTVL.

The chain uses TRBV6-8 and TRBJ2-1; unclear D gene. Looked up from germline, CDR1 is MNHGY and CDR2 is SAAAGT. This CDR3 has 17 amino acids. The V end lost 3 bases, the J end lost 5 bases, and 20 bases lay between the germline ends. The CDR3 bases are TGTGCCAGCAGTTATATAGCCATTCGCGACCCGGACAATGAGCAGTTCTTC. Protein: CASSYIAIRDPDNEQFF.

The V call is TRBV12-3 or TRBV12-4, the J call TRBJ1-4, with 7 bases matching TRBD1. The V and J ends lost 3 bases and 7 bases, in that order; junction bases with no gene match: 5. The CDR3 totals 14 residues. The CDR3 DNA sequence: TGTGCCAGCAGTTTTGAGACAGGGACTGAAAAACTGTTTTTT. Its translation is CASSFETGTEKLFF.

This clonotype was seen a few times. This clone may be a read error of a much larger clone one base away. This sequence joins TRBV7-2 and TRBJ1-6, with D unresolved. Trimming took 1 base from V and 7 from J, leaving 5 bases between them. Germline assignment: CDR1 SGHTA and CDR2 FQGNSA. This CDR3 comprises 13 residues. CDR3 residues: CASSLVANSPLHF. CDR3 nucleotides: TGTGCCAGCAGCTTAGTTGCGAATTCACCCCTCCACTTT.

CDR3 sequence (DNA): TGTGCCAGCAGCCCAACGGTGGTAGGGAACACTGAAGCTTTCTTT. It specifies CASSPTVVGNTEAFF. This chain joins TRBV7-2 and TRBJ1-1; D is unclear. The V gene's germline CDR1 is SGHTA and CDR2 FQGNSA. The CDR3 is 15 residues long. The germline V and J ends were trimmed by 5 bases and 1 base, with 14 bases remaining between them.